The T cell receptor beta chain described here comes from a study of cytomegalovirus exposure and HLA in healthy donors. Notes on the study in general: Reportedly, cytomegalovirus status was diagnosed with high sensitivity and specificity. Researchers left out some V segments, among them TRBV6-2 and TRBV6-3, as indistinguishable.

60 Vbeta and 13 Jbeta primers were used in PCR. The data were produced by immunoSEQ multiplex PCR, yet TCRdb's version contains in-frame clones alone and is incomplete. Its listing shows roughly 120,000 clones. CDR3 length equals 14 residues. The germline gives CDR1 MGHDK, CDR2 SYGVNS. V dropped 0 bases and J dropped 2 bases, with 6 bases sitting between them. Remarks on this clone: Its antigen remains unidentified.

Sequenced input: PBMCs. The V and J genes are TRBV25-1 and TRBJ2-3; a possible D gene is TRBD1 (5 bases). This clonotype was obtained from a man younger than 35 in good health and CMV-seronegative. CDR3 DNA: TGTGCCAGCAGTGAATACAGGGCCACAGATACGCAGTATTTT. This translates into CASSEYRATDTQYF.